This T cell receptor (beta chain) was captured by sequencing in a study of identical twins. This clonotype has more than one count but fewer than ten. No antigen is known for it. MiXCR was run by TCRdb on the 5' RACE reads, yielding one entry per CDR3 protein. Here the sample spans 690,000 or so distinct CDR3 sequences, over 8.5% being singletons. Study-wide findings and caveats: Surplus twin overlap in beta out-of-frame sequences was less pronounced. Analyses of zero insertions could, in part, be confounded by invariant MAIT and iNKT cells. Abundant beta clonotypes from cord blood bore fewer insertions; memory repertoires lacked this pattern.

The CDR3 length is 15 residues. With V trimmed by 3 bases and J by 6 bases, 6 bases remained unmatched. These data were likewise used in another study, on yellow fever vaccine responses in identical twins.

The chain joins TRBV12-3 or TRBV12-4 to TRBJ2-1; 9 nucleotides align to TRBD2. Input material: PBMCs. This receptor was identified in a woman between 18 and 29 years old in good health. The CDR3 reads CASSFVSGGRNEQFF. DNA for the CDR3: TGTGCCAGCAGTTTTGTCAGCGGGGGGCGCAATGAGCAGTTCTTC.